The T cell receptor beta chain described here comes from a study of control samples from healthy donors and cancer patients. Libraries were prepared by immunoSEQ multiplex PCR; TCRdb keeps only in-frame clonotypes and omits some of them. This sample has approximately 170,000 clones; 91% occur once, and the top ten carry less than 1.6%. V lost 4 bases, J lost 7 bases, and 10 bases lay in between. The CDR3 runs to 12 residues. V is TRBV12-3 or TRBV12-4 and J is TRBJ1-2; unclear D gene. The sample was blood. The receptor was derived from a woman in her twenties or thirties in good health. CDR3 loop: CASSYSGGGYTF. CDR3 nucleotide sequence: TGTGCCAGCAGTTACTCGGGAGGTGGCTACACCTTC.